Sequencing of this T cell receptor beta chain was carried out in a study of cytotoxic CD8 clonotypes in ibrutinib-treated CLL. At the level of the study: The authors obtained response samples at a median of around 12 months of treatment, range 6 to 36.

Findings and caveats of the study: Treatment left the uncommon public clonotypes either contracted or stable in frequency. Clonality increased with ibrutinib response but returned toward baseline at progression.

The germline V gene has CDR1 SQVTM and CDR2 ANQGSEA. This CDR3 has 13 residues. J lost 5 bases, V lost 2 bases, and 4 bases had no gene match. Regarding this clone: Its specificity is not known.

Extraction of approximately 2 micrograms of genomic DNA from cryopreserved PBMCs supplied material for TCR beta libraries. This table comes from immunoSEQ multiplex PCR, and its TCRdb copy is limited to in-frame clones, with some not included. The sample has hundreds of thousands of clones; 70% are singletons. The specimen comprised PBMCs, sampled after 24 months of ibrutinib treatment. J is TRBJ1-1 and V is TRBV29-1; TRBD1 aligns across 8 bases. The clonotype originates from a human donor with chronic lymphocytic leukemia. For the CDR3, the DNA is TGCAGCGTTGAACAGGGGGCGCGGACTGAAGCTTTCTTT. Its translation is CSVEQGARTEAFF. The variable domain in full, with the rest retrieved from reference TRBV29-1 and TRBJ1-1, is SAVISQKPSRDICQRGTSLTIQCQVDSQVTMMFWYRQQPGQSLTLIATANQGSEATYESGFVIDKFPISRPNLTFSTLTVSNMSPEDSSIYLCSVEQGARTEAFFGQGTRLTVV.